This T cell receptor beta chain was sequenced during a study of early T cells in non-severe SARS-CoV-2 infection. Study-wide background: Unsorted whole blood bulk RNA was sequenced, with unpaired chains.

Notes on the study in general: The VDJdb matching leaned toward anti-spike CD8 responses and overlooked private and CD4 specificities.

V was shortened by 1 base and J by 5 bases, with 9 bases between the two germline ends. From germline, CDR1 is SGHTA and CDR2 FQGNSA. CDR3 length: 13 residues. Comments on this clonotype: The antigen is unknown.

cDNA molecules, individually, were tagged with unique molecular identifiers. TCRdb recomputed calls from the 5' RACE reads with MiXCR, one row per CDR3 protein. The sample lists roughly 30,000 distinct CDR3 sequences, roughly 4.5% seen once, with approximately 5.8% in the top ten. This chain connects TRBV7-2 to TRBJ2-7, with a tentative D call TRBD2 (5 bases). The TCR comes from an adult who was a healthcare worker with PCR-confirmed SARS-CoV-2 infection or an uninfected control (not recorded which). Sample: whole blood. CDR3 nucleotides: TGTGCCAGCAGCTTAGATCGGGGTCACGAGCAGTACTTC. Its translation: CASSLDRGHEQYF.